A single sample gave rise to the 30 T cell receptor beta chains below, sequenced in a study of shared clonotypes between healthy human individuals. Sequencing was performed with immunoSEQ multiplex PCR; in TCRdb, only in-frame clones are kept and a portion is missing. The sample shows approximately 530,000 clones, more than 95% of them seen only once. Sample: naive CD4+ T cells sorted from blood. Stated subset: CD45RA+ positively selected. These receptor sequences come from a woman in her thirties in good health.

The chain carries TRBV28 and TRBJ2-7; TRBD2 might be the D (5 bases). The CDR3 loop spans 16 amino acids. The V gene lost 6 bases and the J gene lost 0 bases, with 18 bases spanning the gap. The germline V gene has CDR1 MDHEN and CDR2 SYDVKM. The CDR3 is CASSHPRGSSSYEQYF. In nucleotides, the CDR3 is TGTGCCAGCAGCCACCCCCGGGGTAGCAGCTCCTACGAGCAGTACTTC.

This chain links TRBV9 with TRBJ2-1, with 8 bases lining up with TRBD2. CDR1 SGDLS and CDR2 YYNGEE come from the germline V gene. With V trimmed by 0 bases and J by 2 bases, 4 bases remained unmatched. This CDR3 region has 16 residues. The CDR3 coding sequence is TGTGCCAGCAGCGTAGGAGGAGCGGGAGCCTACAATGAGCAGTTCTTC. Translating gives CASSVGGAGAYNEQFF.

This rearrangement joins TRBV25-1 to TRBJ1-2; D is uncertain. CDR3 size: 13 residues. The V end was cut by 3 bases, the J end by 0 bases, with 5 bases between. Germline CDR1 is MGHDK and CDR2 is SYGVNS. CDR3 DNA sequence: TGTGCCAGCAGTGATTGGACTAACTATGGCTACACCTTC. Its translation: CASSDWTNYGYTF.

The V gene is TRBV28, the J gene TRBJ1-2; TRBD1 matches 7 bases. Germline V gives CDR1 MDHEN, CDR2 SYDVKM. This CDR3 is 16 amino acids long. The trim removed 0 bases at V and 4 bases at J, leaving 8 bases unmatched. The CDR3 nucleotides are TGTGCCAGCAGTTTATGGCGGGACAGCGCCCGCTATGGCTACACCTTC. Protein product: CASSLWRDSARYGYTF.

The rearrangement uses TRBV2 and TRBJ2-5; 8 positions match TRBD2. V shed 6 bases and J 2 bases; nucleotides not matched to a gene: 8. The germline V gene has CDR1 SNHLY and CDR2 FYNNEI. This CDR3 region has 15 residues. CDR3 bases: TGTGCCAGCAGGGCATACGGGACTAGACAAGAGACCCAGTACTTC. Protein sequence: CASRAYGTRQETQYF.

The CDR3 sequence is CASRSAGTGKNIQYF. The CDR3 DNA is TGTGCCAGCAGATCCGCTGGGACGGGTAAAAACATTCAGTACTTC. The chain uses TRBV28 and TRBJ2-4; either TRBD1 or TRBD2 may supply D (5 bases each). V lost 6 bases, J lost 4 bases, and 16 bases lay in between. The germline CDR1 and CDR2 sequences are MDHEN and SYDVKM. The CDR3 is 15 amino acids.

The rearrangement uses TRBV18 and TRBJ1-4; TRBD1 aligns across 7 bases. The trim removed 3 bases at V and 11 bases at J, leaving 15 bases unmatched. Per germline, CDR1 KGHSH and CDR2 LQKENI. The CDR3 totals 16 residues. The CDR3 spells CASSPTGSGTGVKLFF. As DNA, the CDR3 is TGTGCCAGCTCACCGACGGGTTCGGGTACAGGGGTGAAACTGTTTTTT.

The chain uses TRBV2 and TRBJ2-1, with TRBD1 as a possible D gene (5 bases). Germline V gene sequence: CDR1 SNHLY, CDR2 FYNNEI. The length of the CDR3 is 11 residues. In DNA, the CDR3 is TGTGCGACAGCAACGCGGAATGAGCAGTTCTTC. Translation: CATATRNEQFF.

This chain links TRBV5-5 with TRBJ1-5; D unclear. The CDR3 runs 14 residues. From germline, CDR1 is SGHKS and CDR2 YYEKEE (reference sequence). The germline V and J ends were trimmed by 3 bases and 1 base, with 8 bases remaining between them. The chain's CDR3 is CASSSDTSNQPQHF. CDR3 nucleotide sequence: TGTGCCAGCAGCTCAGACACGAGCAATCAGCCCCAGCATTTT.

The chain links TRBV6-4 to TRBJ2-7; D possibly matches TRBD1 or TRBD2 (5 bases each). Germline assignment: CDR1 MRHNA and CDR2 SNTAGT. The V gene lost 8 bases and the J gene lost 3 bases, with 26 bases spanning the gap. The CDR3 contains 17 residues. CDR3 nucleotide sequence: TGTGCCAGCGATTACCGGGACGGAGGTCGTTTAGGCTACGAGCAGTACTTC. Translation gives CASDYRDGGRLGYEQYF.

The rearrangement links TRBV11-3 to TRBJ2-1, with TRBD2 matching over 7 bases. Trimming took 4 bases from V and 4 from J; bases not matched to a gene: 4. Germline V gene data show CDR1 as SGHNT and CDR2 as YENEEA. This CDR3 is 14 amino acids long. CDR3 DNA: TGTGCCAGCAGCTCTCAGCGGGATTACAATGAGCAGTTCTTC. It specifies CASSSQRDYNEQFF. Full variable domain (rest looked up from reference TRBV11-3 and TRBJ2-1): EAGVVQSPRYKIIEKKQPVAFWCNPISGHNTLYWYLQNLGQGPELLIRYENEEAVDDSQLPKDRFSAERLKGVDSTLKIQPAELGDSAVYLCASSSQRDYNEQFFGPGTRLTVL.

The genes are TRBV15 and TRBJ2-7; 13 bases are a match to TRBD2. CDR1 is LNHNV, CDR2 YYDKDF, per germline (reference sequence). The CDR3 covers 16 residues. V trimming: 1 base; J trimming: 2 bases; junction bases outside the gene matches: 2. The CDR3 DNA follows: TGTGCCACCAGCAGAGGAGGGACTAGCGGGACCTACGAGCAGTACTTC. Residues: CATSRGGTSGTYEQYF.

The chain combines TRBV9 with TRBJ2-5; D not certain. The CDR3 is made up of 14 amino acids. With 0 bases removed from V and 5 bases from J, the gap between germline ends came to 11 bases. Per germline, CDR1 SGDLS and CDR2 YYNGEE. CDR3 residues: CASSVGNGWETQYF. The CDR3 DNA sequence: TGTGCCAGCAGCGTAGGAAATGGATGGGAGACCCAGTACTTC. Full variable domain (remainder filled in from reference TRBV9 and TRBJ2-5): DSGVTQTPKHLITATGQRVTLRCSPRSGDLSVYWYQQSLDQGLQFLIQYYNGEERAKGNILERFSAQQFPDLHSELNLSSLELGDSALYFCASSVGNGWETQYFGPGTRLLVL.

This sequence joins TRBV7-9 and TRBJ2-3; no firm D call. This CDR3 has 15 residues. The ends were cut back, 3 bases at V and 0 bases at J, with 10 bases in the middle. Looked up from germline, CDR1 is SEHNR and CDR2 is FQNEAQ (reference sequence). The CDR3 DNA reads as TGTGCCAGCAGCTTGTCCATTGCTAGCACAGATACGCAGTATTTT. This translates into CASSLSIASTDTQYF.

The chain is built from TRBV28 and TRBJ2-7; possible D gene TRBD1, 6 bases. There are 17 residues in the CDR3. Germline V gene sequence: CDR1 MDHEN, CDR2 SYDVKM. Trimming took off 5 bases at V and 3 bases at J, with 23 bases between the two ends. The CDR3 sequence: CASSTVGKATGHYEQYF. The DNA for the CDR3 is TGTGCCAGCAGTACTGTGGGGAAAGCGACGGGACACTACGAGCAGTACTTC.

The chain links TRBV5-1 to TRBJ2-5; D is tentatively TRBD1 or TRBD2 (5 bases each). CDR1 SGHRS and CDR2 YFSETQ come from the germline V gene. V was cut by 0 bases and J by 5 bases, with 17 bases left in between. The CDR3 has 16 residues. In DNA, the CDR3 is TGCGCCAGCAGCTTGGCCCCCCGGTTAGGGGACGAGACCCAGTACTTC. Its protein product is CASSLAPRLGDETQYF.

With respect to this clone: A junction boundary mismatches the germline segment, possibly from a read error. The gene calls are TRBV28 and TRBJ2-7, with 11 nucleotides matching TRBD2. CDR1 MDHEN and CDR2 SYDVKM come from the germline V gene. The CDR3 contains 15 residues. In nucleotides, the CDR3 is TGTGCCAGCAATTTAGCGGGAGGGGTTAACTACGAGCAGTACTTC. Translation gives CASNLAGGVNYEQYF. The full variable domain, its missing parts supplied by reference TRBV28 and TRBJ2-7, is DVKVTQSSRYLVKRTGEKVFLECVQDMDHENMFWYRQDPGLGLRLIYFSYDVKMKEKGDIPEGYSVSREKKERFSLILESASTNQTSMYLCASNLAGGVNYEQYFGPGTRLTVT.

The chain couples TRBV4-1 to TRBJ2-1, with 15 bases fitting TRBD2. The CDR3 has 18 amino acids. CDR1 is MGHRA and CDR2 is YSYEKL in the germline V gene. V lost 4 bases, J lost 1 base, and 5 bases stayed unmatched. The CDR3 is CASSLRTSGRVSYNEQFF. The CDR3 DNA is TGCGCCAGCAGCCTCCGGACTAGCGGGAGGGTATCCTACAATGAGCAGTTCTTC.

This chain joins TRBV27 and TRBJ2-7; 7 nucleotides agree with TRBD2. CDR3 length equals 15 residues. CDR1 is MNHEY, CDR2 SMNVEV, per germline (reference sequence). V trimming: 4 bases; J trimming: 5 bases; junction bases outside the gene matches: 11. The CDR3 coding sequence is TGTGCCAGCAGTTCTGTGGGAGGGCCTCACGACGAGCAGTACTTC. As protein: CASSSVGGPHDEQYF.

The V and J genes are TRBV6-6 and TRBJ1-2; no firm D call. CDR1 and CDR2 from the germline V gene are MNHNY and SVGAGI (reference sequence). The CDR3 length is 13 residues. Trimming cost V 0 bases and J 7 bases, with 9 bases left between them. The CDR3 spells CASSYSVFSGYTF. The CDR3 region has the DNA TGTGCCAGCAGTTACTCGGTGTTTTCTGGCTACACCTTC.

This rearrangement joins TRBV6-1 to TRBJ1-2; D is possibly TRBD1 (5 bases). This CDR3 is 14 amino acids long. With 0 bases removed from V and 4 bases from J, the gap between germline ends came to 9 bases. Germline CDR1 and CDR2: MNHNS and SASEGT. The CDR3 loop is CASSEARQLYGYTF. The DNA for the CDR3 is TGTGCCAGCAGTGAAGCGAGACAGCTCTATGGCTACACCTTC.

This chain links TRBV4-2 with TRBJ2-3; the match to TRBD2 covers 8 bases. This CDR3 is built from 17 residues. With V trimmed by 0 bases and J by 6 bases, 11 bases remained unmatched. Germline V gene sequence: CDR1 LGHNA, CDR2 YNFKEQ. The CDR3 here is CASSQDLTGGMRDTQYF. CDR3 nucleotides: TGTGCCAGCAGCCAAGACTTGACGGGAGGGATGAGGGATACGCAGTATTTT.

In this sample, this clone turned up once. The chain employs TRBV2 and TRBJ2-7; the match to TRBD2 covers 10 bases. This CDR3 has 12 amino acids. The germline V gene has CDR1 SNHLY and CDR2 FYNNEI. V was clipped by 8 bases and J by 4 bases; unmatched bases: 2. The CDR3 region has the DNA TGTGCCAGCGAACTAGCGGGATACGAGCAGTACTTC. Residues: CASELAGYEQYF.

The rearrangement uses TRBV5-4 and TRBJ2-7; 12 bases fit TRBD1. The CDR3 has 15 amino acids. Looked up from germline, CDR1 is SGHNT and CDR2 is YYREEE (reference sequence). With V trimmed by 3 bases and J by 6 bases, 7 bases remained unmatched. The CDR3 reads CASSYGTGGYPEQYF. The CDR3 DNA reads as TGTGCCAGCAGCTATGGGACAGGGGGCTATCCCGAGCAGTACTTC.

CDR3 in DNA: TGTGCCAGCAGAAAAGGACTAGCCCAGAGCTCCTACAATGAGCAGTTCTTC. Translated: CASRKGLAQSSYNEQFF. The chain uses TRBV27 and TRBJ2-1, with 8 bases aligning to TRBD2. The CDR3 runs to 17 residues. V shed 6 bases and J 0 bases; nucleotides not matched to a gene: 10. The germline CDR1 and CDR2 sequences are MNHEY and SMNVEV (reference sequence).

The chain recombines TRBV7-3 with TRBJ2-1; 13 bases match TRBD2. This CDR3 has 16 residues. CDR1 and CDR2 (germline): SGHTA, FQGTGA. Trimming at V came to 5 bases and at J to 7 bases, leaving 8 bases not matched to a gene. The CDR3 DNA reads TGTGCCAGCAGCCGCAGACTAGCGGGAGGCCCAAATGAGCAGTTCTTC. This codes for CASSRRLAGGPNEQFF. The variable domain in full, completed from reference TRBV7-3 and TRBJ2-1, reads GAGVSQTPSNKVTEKGKYVELRCDPISGHTALYWYRQSLGQGPEFLIYFQGTGAADDSGLPNDRFFAVRPEGSVSTLKIQRTERGDSAVYLCASSRRLAGGPNEQFFGPGTRLTVL.

The chain links TRBV9 to TRBJ2-1; D might be TRBD2 (6 bases). Trimming removed 0 bases at V and 0 bases at J, with 10 bases between. Germline V gene sequence: CDR1 SGDLS, CDR2 YYNGEE. CDR3 size: 16 residues. CDR3: CASSVAIGSSYNEQFF. In nucleotides, the CDR3 is TGTGCCAGCAGCGTAGCGATCGGGAGCTCCTACAATGAGCAGTTCTTC.

The chain combines TRBV6-9 with TRBJ2-6; D is ambiguous. This CDR3 is built from 13 residues. Germline assignment: CDR1 MNHGY and CDR2 SVAAGI. V lost 8 bases to trimming and J lost 0 bases, with 5 bases between them. Here the CDR3 DNA reads TGTGCCAGCTATAGCTCTGGGGCCAACGTCCTGACTTTC. Protein: CASYSSGANVLTF.

This clone has a single count. The chain is built from TRBV7-2 and TRBJ2-3; no firm D call. The V end lost 6 bases, the J end lost 5 bases, and 12 bases lay between the germline ends. The CDR3 totals 13 residues. Germline V lookup: CDR1 SGHTA, CDR2 FQGNSA. This CDR3 is CASRSYTGDTQYF. DNA for the CDR3: TGTGCCAGCAGATCCTACACGGGAGATACGCAGTATTTT.

This clone was seen once. The chain links TRBV2 to TRBJ1-2; no clear D. From germline, CDR1 is SNHLY and CDR2 FYNNEI. Trimming removed 0 bases from V and 4 bases from J, with 9 bases in between. This CDR3 spans 14 amino acids. The CDR3 DNA reads as TGTGCCAGCAGTGAAGCGGCCAGTCCCTATGGCTACACCTTC. Translated, it gives CASSEAASPYGYTF. Drawing the rest from reference TRBV2 and TRBJ1-2, the complete variable domain is EPEVTQTPSHQVTQMGQEVILRCVPISNHLYFYWYRQILGQKVEFLVSFYNNEISEKSEIFDDQFSVERPDGSNFTLKIRSTKLEDSAMYFCASSEAASPYGYTFGSGTRLTVV.